This T cell receptor beta chain was captured in a study of tumor-infiltrating lymphocytes in primary liver carcinoma. Study-wide background: Samples yielded about 3.65 to 8 million productive TCRbeta reads, similar across tissue types.

Per germline, CDR1 SGHAT and CDR2 FQNNGV. This CDR3 is 14 amino acids long. V lost 7 bases and J lost 0, with 10 bases in between. DNA and RNA were both co-extracted from approximately 20-30 mg of bulk tissue that had not been sorted. Reverse transcription of 450 to 500 ng total RNA with a constant-region primer produced TCR beta cDNA. Three nested multiplex PCR rounds of slightly modified ARM-PCR generated TCR beta libraries. Amplification in the first two PCR rounds was performed using TRBV1-TRBV30 forward primers and a C-beta reverse primer for approximately 10 cycles each. TCRdb fed the multiplex PCR reads into MiXCR, producing one record per CDR3 protein. The sample holds tens of thousands of distinct CDR3 sequences, around 70% seen once.

The sequenced material came from liver tumor tissue from sampling region 2. The subset: tumor region T2, inferior pole. This TCR was recovered from a man aged 35 to 55 with primary liver carcinoma and hepatitis B virus infection. The J gene is TRBJ2-4, the V gene TRBV11-2; D is uncertain. The CDR3 sequence is CASTSAVAKNIQYF. The CDR3 DNA sequence: TGTGCCAGCACTTCGGCGGTAGCCAAAAACATTCAGTACTTC.